This is a list of T cell receptor beta chains from one sample in a study of cytomegalovirus exposure and HLA in healthy donors. The protocol was immunoSEQ multiplex PCR, while the TCRdb copy is restricted to in-frame clones and leaves out a portion. The table includes approximately 120,000 clones, roughly 63% detected once. The sequenced sample was PBMCs. These receptor sequences come from an older woman in good health and CMV-seropositive. The CDR3 runs from the conserved cysteine through the conserved F or W. The order of the fields is D gene, V gene, clone size, J gene, CDR3 DNA, CDR3 protein. A D gene is named only where the DNA matches it firmly. Not every row has a clone size; where given, it reads once, few, many or a size class.

D gene: TRBD1; V gene: TRBV6-6; clone size: .; J gene: TRBJ2-7; CDR3 DNA: TGTGCCAGCAGTTACTCGTGGGACAGGGCGTACGAGCAGTACTTC; CDR3 protein: CASSYSWDRAYEQYF
D gene: .; V gene: TRBV6-6; clone size: .; J gene: TRBJ1-6; CDR3 DNA: TGTGCCAGCAGGTCTCTGGGCCGCACAGACTTT; CDR3 protein: CASRSLGRTDF
D gene: .; V gene: TRBV7-2; clone size: .; J gene: TRBJ1-2; CDR3 DNA: TGTGCCAGCAGCTTACCCCACCGGGAGTTCTATGGCTACACCTTC; CDR3 protein: CASSLPHREFYGYTF
D gene: .; V gene: TRBV5-1; clone size: .; J gene: TRBJ2-7; CDR3 DNA: TGCGCCAGCAGCGGCCGGGACACGGAATCCTACGAGCAGTACTTC; CDR3 protein: CASSGRDTESYEQYF
D gene: TRBD1; V gene: TRBV28; clone size: .; J gene: TRBJ1-5; CDR3 DNA: TGTGCCAGCCAAGACAGGGTCAGTCAGCCCCAGCATTTT; CDR3 protein: CASQDRVSQPQHF
D gene: .; V gene: TRBV7-8; clone size: few; J gene: TRBJ1-1; CDR3 DNA: TGTGCCAGCAGCTTAGCGCCACAGGTCGGAACTGAAGCTTTCTTT; CDR3 protein: CASSLAPQVGTEAFF
D gene: TRBD2; V gene: TRBV7-8; clone size: .; J gene: TRBJ2-7; CDR3 DNA: TGTGCCAGCAGCTTAACTAGCGGGGGGCCCTACGAGCAGTACTTC; CDR3 protein: CASSLTSGGPYEQYF
D gene: TRBD1; V gene: TRBV4-3; clone size: once; J gene: TRBJ1-2; CDR3 DNA: TGCGCCAGCAGCCAAGATTCTCCGGGACAGTTGAACTATGGCTACACCTTC; CDR3 protein: CASSQDSPGQLNYGYTF
D gene: .; V gene: TRBV18; clone size: .; J gene: TRBJ2-1; CDR3 DNA: TGTGCCAGCTCAGCGGGACTTCCAATAGAGCAGTTCTTC; CDR3 protein: CASSAGLPIEQFF
D gene: .; V gene: TRBV9; clone size: .; J gene: TRBJ2-2; CDR3 DNA: TGTGCCAGCAGCTCGGGGCTTCCGAACACCGGGGGGCTGTTTTTT; CDR3 protein: CASSSGLPNTGGLFF
D gene: .; V gene: TRBV4-1; clone size: .; J gene: TRBJ2-2; CDR3 DNA: TGCGCCAGCAGCCCGACTCGGACAAGGGGTAACACCGGGGAGCTGTTTTTT; CDR3 protein: CASSPTRTRGNTGELFF
D gene: TRBD2; V gene: TRBV29-1; clone size: .; J gene: TRBJ2-1; CDR3 DNA: TGCAGCGTTTACCGGGACTCTGGGCCGGGACTAGCGGGCTCCTACAATGAGCAGTTCTTC; CDR3 protein: CSVYRDSGPGLAGSYNEQFF
D gene: TRBD1; V gene: TRBV29-1; clone size: .; J gene: TRBJ2-3; CDR3 DNA: TGCAGCGTCTCCACAGGGGGCGCTGGCCAGGGGGATACGCAGTATTTT; CDR3 protein: CSVSTGGAGQGDTQYF
D gene: TRBD2; V gene: TRBV5-1; clone size: .; J gene: TRBJ2-1; CDR3 DNA: TGCGCCAGCAGCTCAGCGGGGGGGCCTTATAATGAGCAGTTCTTC; CDR3 protein: CASSSAGGPYNEQFF
D gene: TRBD2; V gene: TRBV7-2; clone size: .; J gene: TRBJ2-7; CDR3 DNA: TGTGCCAGCAGCTGGGGGACTAGCGGGGGGAACGAGCAGTACTTC; CDR3 protein: CASSWGTSGGNEQYF
D gene: .; V gene: TRBV5-6; clone size: .; J gene: TRBJ1-3; CDR3 DNA: TGTGCCAGCAGCTTGAGACAGGGAAACACCATATATTTT; CDR3 protein: CASSLRQGNTIYF
D gene: .; V gene: TRBV5-6; clone size: .; J gene: TRBJ1-2; CDR3 DNA: TGTGCCAGCAGCTTGGTGGGGGGGGCGCAAGGCTATGGCTACACCTTC; CDR3 protein: CASSLVGGAQGYGYTF
D gene: .; V gene: TRBV7-9; clone size: .; J gene: TRBJ1-2; CDR3 DNA: TGTGCCAGCAGGGGGCCTAACTATGGCTACACCTTC; CDR3 protein: CASRGPNYGYTF
D gene: TRBD1; V gene: TRBV10-3; clone size: .; J gene: TRBJ1-5; CDR3 DNA: TGTGCCATCAGGGGGGGACAGGGGGGCAATCAGCCCCAGCATTTT; CDR3 protein: CAIRGGQGGNQPQHF
D gene: .; V gene: TRBV29-1; clone size: .; J gene: TRBJ2-2; CDR3 DNA: TGCAGCGTTTATTGGAGAAACACCGGGGAGCTGTTTTTT; CDR3 protein: CSVYWRNTGELFF
D gene: .; V gene: TRBV2; clone size: .; J gene: TRBJ2-7; CDR3 DNA: TGTGCCAGCAGTGTCCGGTTGTTGAACGAGCAGTACTTC; CDR3 protein: CASSVRLLNEQYF
D gene: TRBD1; V gene: TRBV6-5; clone size: .; J gene: TRBJ2-2; CDR3 DNA: TGTGCCAGCAGGGCAGGGGGCGCGAACACCGGGGAGCTGTTTTTT; CDR3 protein: CASRAGGANTGELFF
D gene: .; V gene: TRBV25-1; clone size: .; J gene: TRBJ2-4; CDR3 DNA: TGTGCCAGCAGTGAATTTGCGAACATTCAGTACTTC; CDR3 protein: CASSEFANIQYF
D gene: .; V gene: TRBV18; clone size: .; J gene: TRBJ2-1; CDR3 DNA: TGTGCCAGCTCACCAGCCGGACGGAGGCTAACTAATGAGCAGTTCTTC; CDR3 protein: CASSPAGRRLTNEQFF
D gene: .; V gene: TRBV5-8; clone size: .; J gene: TRBJ1-2; CDR3 DNA: TGTGCCAGCAGCTTCGCGGGCCCTGTACCCTATGGCTACACCTTC; CDR3 protein: CASSFAGPVPYGYTF
D gene: .; V gene: TRBV19; clone size: .; J gene: TRBJ1-2; CDR3 DNA: TGTGCCAGTAGTATTACCGCCACGGGAAATGGCTACACCTTC; CDR3 protein: CASSITATGNGYTF
D gene: .; V gene: TRBV6-1; clone size: few; J gene: TRBJ1-5; CDR3 DNA: TGTGCCAGCAGTGAAGCGAAGGGACTAAGCAATCAGCCCCAGCATTTT; CDR3 protein: CASSEAKGLSNQPQHF
D gene: TRBD2; V gene: TRBV4-3; clone size: .; J gene: TRBJ2-1; CDR3 DNA: TGCGCCAGCAGCCAAGGGACTAGCGAGTACAATGAGCAGTTCTTC; CDR3 protein: CASSQGTSEYNEQFF
D gene: TRBD1; V gene: TRBV30; clone size: .; J gene: TRBJ1-2; CDR3 DNA: TGTGCCTTGACAGGGACGGGCTATGGCTACACCTTC; CDR3 protein: CALTGTGYGYTF
D gene: .; V gene: TRBV4-3; clone size: .; J gene: TRBJ1-4; CDR3 DNA: TGCGCCAGCAGCCAAGCCGGACAGTTACCGAATGAAAAACTGTTTTTT; CDR3 protein: CASSQAGQLPNEKLFF
D gene: .; V gene: TRBV11-2; clone size: .; J gene: TRBJ2-3; CDR3 DNA: TGTGCCAGCAGGGCTGGGCTCACGCAGTATTTT; CDR3 protein: CASRAGLTQYF
D gene: TRBD1; V gene: TRBV6-6; clone size: .; J gene: TRBJ1-2; CDR3 DNA: TGTGCCAGCAGTTCGGGACAGGTTAACTATGGCTACACCTTC; CDR3 protein: CASSSGQVNYGYTF
D gene: TRBD1; V gene: TRBV5-1; clone size: .; J gene: TRBJ1-2; CDR3 DNA: TGCGCCAGCACCCCGGACAGGGGGCCTCAGGGCTACACCTTC; CDR3 protein: CASTPDRGPQGYTF
D gene: TRBD1; V gene: TRBV2; clone size: .; J gene: TRBJ1-6; CDR3 DNA: TGTGCCAGCAAGACAGGGGAATTCTCACCCCTCCACTTT; CDR3 protein: CASKTGEFSPLHF
D gene: .; V gene: TRBV7-2; clone size: .; J gene: TRBJ1-1; CDR3 DNA: TGTGCCAGCAGCTTCAGGGAGGCAGAAGGAGCTTTCTTT; CDR3 protein: CASSFREAEGAFF
D gene: .; V gene: TRBV30; clone size: once; J gene: TRBJ1-1; CDR3 DNA: TGTGCCTGGAGTCCCCCGCAGGGGGAAGCTTTCTTT; CDR3 protein: CAWSPPQGEAFF
D gene: TRBD2; V gene: TRBV29-1; clone size: .; J gene: TRBJ2-5; CDR3 DNA: TGCAGCGTTGCGGGACTAGCGGGGCGGTTTCAAGAGACCCAGTACTTC; CDR3 protein: CSVAGLAGRFQETQYF
D gene: TRBD1; V gene: TRBV6-5; clone size: .; J gene: TRBJ2-7; CDR3 DNA: TGTGCCAGCAGTTCTCCGGACAGGGGCTACGAGCAGTACTTC; CDR3 protein: CASSSPDRGYEQYF
D gene: .; V gene: TRBV10-3; clone size: few; J gene: TRBJ1-1; CDR3 DNA: TGTGCCACCCTAGAGACTGGGAACACTGAAGCTTTCTTT; CDR3 protein: CATLETGNTEAFF
D gene: .; V gene: TRBV4-2; clone size: few; J gene: TRBJ1-1; CDR3 DNA: TGTGCCAGCAGCCAAGGAGGTTACACTGAAGCTTTCTTT; CDR3 protein: CASSQGGYTEAFF
D gene: .; V gene: TRBV4-1; clone size: .; J gene: TRBJ1-5; CDR3 DNA: TGCGCCAGCAGCTACCTGGCGGAGCCTTGGCAGCCCCAGCATTTT; CDR3 protein: CASSYLAEPWQPQHF
D gene: .; V gene: TRBV18; clone size: .; J gene: TRBJ2-7; CDR3 DNA: TGTGCCAGCTCACCCCTAGCAGATTTCTACGAGCAGTACTTC; CDR3 protein: CASSPLADFYEQYF
D gene: .; V gene: TRBV10-3; clone size: .; J gene: TRBJ2-5; CDR3 DNA: TGTGCCATCAGTGAGGAGGTCGGTGGGGAGACCCAGTACTTC; CDR3 protein: CAISEEVGGETQYF
D gene: TRBD2; V gene: TRBV2; clone size: .; J gene: TRBJ2-7; CDR3 DNA: TGTGCCAGCAGTCGACTAGCGGGGGGGCCGTGGGAGCAGTACTTC; CDR3 protein: CASSRLAGGPWEQYF
D gene: TRBD2; V gene: TRBV5-1; clone size: .; J gene: TRBJ2-1; CDR3 DNA: TGCGCCAGCAGCGCGCTAGCGGGAGAAATCTACAATGAGCAGTTCTTC; CDR3 protein: CASSALAGEIYNEQFF
D gene: .; V gene: TRBV7-8; clone size: .; J gene: TRBJ2-7; CDR3 DNA: TGTGCCAGCAGCTTAAGCGCGGGGGCCTCCTACGAGCAGTACTTC; CDR3 protein: CASSLSAGASYEQYF
D gene: .; V gene: TRBV25-1; clone size: .; J gene: TRBJ1-1; CDR3 DNA: TGTGCCAGCAGTGACTTTGGGGGCGCCGCTGAAGCTTTCTTT; CDR3 protein: CASSDFGGAAEAFF
D gene: .; V gene: TRBV4-1; clone size: .; J gene: TRBJ2-5; CDR3 DNA: TGCGCCAGCAGCCAAGACGGAGGAGGGCAGGAGACCCAGTACTTC; CDR3 protein: CASSQDGGGQETQYF
D gene: .; V gene: TRBV19; clone size: few; J gene: TRBJ2-4; CDR3 DNA: TGTGCCAGTAGTCCTTGGGAGGGGGGCCCGCGGCCCAAAAACATTCAGTACTTC; CDR3 protein: CASSPWEGGPRPKNIQYF
D gene: .; V gene: TRBV6-5; clone size: .; J gene: TRBJ1-4; CDR3 DNA: TGTGCCAGCAGTTGGGGCGAAAAACTGTTTTTT; CDR3 protein: CASSWGEKLFF
D gene: .; V gene: TRBV15; clone size: .; J gene: TRBJ2-1; CDR3 DNA: TGTGCCACCAGCAGAGGGACAGTTGGTGAGCAGTTCTTC; CDR3 protein: CATSRGTVGEQFF
D gene: .; V gene: TRBV6-4; clone size: .; J gene: TRBJ1-5; CDR3 DNA: TGTGCCAGCAGTGACTCGACAAATCAGCCCCAGCATTTT; CDR3 protein: CASSDSTNQPQHF
D gene: .; V gene: TRBV19; clone size: .; J gene: TRBJ1-5; CDR3 DNA: TGTGCCAGTAGTATAGTCGACAGCGGGGATCAGCCCCAGCATTTT; CDR3 protein: CASSIVDSGDQPQHF
D gene: TRBD1; V gene: TRBV6-1; clone size: .; J gene: TRBJ1-6; CDR3 DNA: TGTGCCAGCAGTGAAGAGACAGGGGGCGGGTCACCCCTCCACTTT; CDR3 protein: CASSEETGGGSPLHF
D gene: .; V gene: TRBV30; clone size: few; J gene: TRBJ1-1; CDR3 DNA: TGTGCCTGGAGTACAGTCTCCGGGGCTGAAGCTTTCTTT; CDR3 protein: CAWSTVSGAEAFF
D gene: TRBD1; V gene: TRBV7-2; clone size: .; J gene: TRBJ1-4; CDR3 DNA: TGTGCCAGCAGCTTGGGGACAGGGATTGAAAAACTGTTTTTT; CDR3 protein: CASSLGTGIEKLFF
D gene: .; V gene: TRBV19; clone size: few; J gene: TRBJ1-4; CDR3 DNA: TGTGCCAGTTACCGTGGGGGGACGGATGAAAAACTGTTTTTT; CDR3 protein: CASYRGGTDEKLFF
D gene: TRBD1; V gene: TRBV5-5; clone size: once; J gene: TRBJ1-2; CDR3 DNA: TGTGCCAGCAGCCGACAGGGCTATGGCTATGGCTACACCTTC; CDR3 protein: CASSRQGYGYGYTF
D gene: .; V gene: TRBV7-2; clone size: .; J gene: TRBJ2-2; CDR3 DNA: TGTGCCAGCAGCCCTCAGGGAGGCCCGAACACCGGGGAGCTGTTTTTT; CDR3 protein: CASSPQGGPNTGELFF